This section outlines one TCR beta chain sequence together with its context. The antigen is unknown. The sample belongs to a study of T cell responses to AZD1222 COVID-19 vaccine. Study-wide results and caveats: No day 14 peak samples; only post-peak repertoires were characterized. Increased Spike-specific TCR breadth and depth were observed after two AZD1222 doses. Close to half of all spike-specific TCRs reportedly target regions of the variants that are unmutated.

Sequenced by immunoSEQ multiplex PCR; TCRdb stores in-frame clones only, minus some. In the table there are about 150,000 clones, approximately 94% of which are singletons. Germline V gene lookup returns CDR1 SGHVS and CDR2 FNYEAQ. The V and J ends lost 1 base and 5 bases respectively, with 20 bases between them. The CDR3 extends over 18 amino acids. The sequence was collected from an adult in good health. The sequenced sample was peripheral blood, obtained on day 0 of AZD1222 vaccination. The rearrangement links TRBV7-6 to TRBJ1-4; D gene ambiguous. CDR3 in amino acids: CASSLVPPSRASNEKLFF. CDR3 in DNA: TGTGCCAGCAGCTTAGTACCCCCGAGTCGGGCGTCAAATGAAAAACTGTTTTTT.